The 26 T cell receptor beta chains below were found in one sample sequenced in a study of low-dose radiotherapy and immunotherapy resistance in tumors. Time point denoted: before trial treatment. TRAV- and TRBV-specific primers primed first-strand cDNA, covering alpha and beta chains. The TCRs were subjected to amplification over around 19 PCR cycles employing a constant-region primer in conjunction with a V-primer adapter. TCRdb used MiXCR to reprocess the reads, holding one entry per CDR3 protein. The sample holds under 90,000 distinct CDR3 sequences, less than 40% seen once. The sample in question was PBMCs, obtained before treatment. The receptors originated from a female donor with ovarian cancer.

The chain links TRBV12-3 or TRBV12-4 to TRBJ2-1; D ambiguous. The V gene lost 0 bases and the J gene lost 9 bases, with 9 bases spanning the gap. This CDR3 is 13 amino acids long. CDR3 DNA sequence: TGTGCCAGCAGTTTAGCGGGAATTAGTGAGCAGTTCTTC. Protein sequence: CASSLAGISEQFF.

This clonotype occurred many times. The rearrangement uses TRBV10-3 and TRBJ2-3, with 10 bases matching TRBD2. V was pared by 3 bases and J by 5 bases, with 5 bases of the junction left unmatched. Germline CDR1 and CDR2: ENHRY and SYGVKD. The length of the CDR3 is 15 residues. CDR3 in amino acids: CAISEAGGPIDTQYF. Here the CDR3 DNA reads TGTGCCATCAGTGAAGCGGGGGGGCCGATAGATACGCAGTATTTT.

The gene calls are TRBV27 and TRBJ2-1; TRBD2 aligns across 7 bases. The CDR3 has 18 amino acids. Germline V gene lookup returns CDR1 MNHEY and CDR2 SMNVEV (reference sequence). Trimming cost V 2 bases and J 0 bases; bases outside gene matches: 10. CDR3 sequence reads: CASSLTSALSSSYNEQFF. The CDR3 DNA sequence: TGTGCCAGCAGTTTAACTAGCGCCTTATCGAGCTCCTACAATGAGCAGTTCTTC.

The CDR3 reads CASSYAAGVRGELFF. CDR3 coding DNA: TGTGCCAGCAGTTACGCGGCAGGCGTGAGAGGGGAGCTGTTTTTT. J is TRBJ2-2 and V is TRBV6-2 or TRBV6-3; D not resolved. Germline-derived CDR1 and CDR2 are MNHEY and SVGEGT. This CDR3 is 15 amino acids long. V was clipped by 2 bases and J by 8 bases, with 15 bases between them.

This clonotype was seen many times. The V gene is TRBV2, the J gene TRBJ2-6, with D perhaps matching TRBD1 (6 bases). The V end was cut by 6 bases, the J end by 0 bases, with 15 bases between. The germline gives CDR1 SNHLY, CDR2 FYNNEI. This CDR3 comprises 17 residues. The CDR3 DNA reads TGTGCCAGCAGGGCACAGGGCGTAGGCTCTGGGGCCAACGTCCTGACTTTC. It is translated as CASRAQGVGSGANVLTF.

This clonotype came up a few times. The rearrangement joins TRBV7-9 to TRBJ2-5; tentative D call: TRBD2 (7 bases). Trimming pared 7 bases from V and 5 bases from J, leaving 14 bases between. CDR3 length equals 13 residues. Germline CDR1 SEHNR, CDR2 FQNEAQ (reference sequence). As DNA, the CDR3 is TGTGCCAGCACCCGGGGGGCCGAGGAGACCCAGTACTTC. Translating gives CASTRGAEETQYF. Based on the CDR3 plus reference TRBV7-9 and TRBJ2-5, the full variable domain is DTGVSQNPRHKITKRGQNVTFRCDPISEHNRLYWYRQTLGQGPEFLTYFQNEAQLEKSRLLSDRFSAERPKGSFSTLEIQRTEQGDSAMYLCASTRGAEETQYFGPGTRLLVL.

The chain has TRBV6-2 or TRBV6-3 and TRBJ2-7; TRBD2 agrees at 9 bases. V shed 5 bases, J shed 3 bases, and the junction held 8 bases outside the gene matches. Germline lookup yields CDR1 MNHEY and CDR2 SVGEGT. The CDR3 totals 15 residues. The CDR3 loop is CASSEVASGNYEQYF. DNA of the CDR3: TGTGCCAGCAGTGAAGTTGCTAGCGGGAACTACGAGCAGTACTTC.

This clonotype was observed many times. The gene calls are TRBV29-1 and TRBJ2-2; TRBD1 matches at 9 bases. Germline CDR1 and CDR2: SQVTM and ANQGSEA. This CDR3 has 16 amino acids. V gave up 7 bases and J gave up 4 bases; unmatched junction bases: 13. The CDR3 here is CSATGTGLGSTGELFF. The CDR3 bases are TGCAGCGCCACCGGGACAGGGCTAGGGAGCACCGGGGAGCTGTTTTTT.

As for this clonotype: A read error is the likely source, as a far larger clone sits one nucleotide away. V and J are TRBV19 and TRBJ2-7, with TRBD1 as a possible D gene (6 bases). The germline CDR1 and CDR2 sequences are LNHDA and SQIVND (reference sequence). V lost 6 bases and J 7 bases, leaving 19 bases between the germline ends. The CDR3 is 14 amino acids. CDR3 bases: TGTGCCAGTAGAGATGGGACATCCCTCGATGAGCAGTACTTC. Residues: CASRDGTSLDEQYF.

This clonotype was counted at least ten times. This chain joins TRBV30 and TRBJ2-3; 9 bases line up with TRBD2. Germline V gene lookup returns CDR1 GTSNPN and CDR2 SVGIG (reference sequence). V gave up 1 base and J gave up 9 bases; unmatched junction bases: 14. The CDR3 has 16 amino acids. This CDR3 reads CAWSDRLAGTSRTQYF. CDR3 DNA: TGTGCCTGGAGTGATAGGCTAGCGGGGACCTCAAGGACGCAGTATTTT.

This clonotype was counted ten times or more. Here the CDR3 reads CASSQDAVSYNEQFF. The CDR3 DNA reads as TGTGCCAGCAGCCAAGATGCAGTCTCCTACAATGAGCAGTTCTTC. The chain links TRBV3-1 to TRBJ2-1; D ambiguous. The CDR3 is 15 residues long. Looked up from germline, CDR1 is LGHDT and CDR2 is YNNKEL (reference sequence). Between the trimmed V and J ends, which lost 0 bases and 0 bases, there was a span of 6 bases.

This clonotype showed up many times. The V gene is TRBV7-2, the J gene TRBJ2-7; D remains unclear. V was shortened by 2 bases and J by 0 bases, with 8 bases between the two germline ends. Germline loops: CDR1 SGHTA, CDR2 FQGNSA. The CDR3 loop spans 14 amino acids. CDR3 nucleotides: TGTGCCAGCAGCTTATCGGGCGACTCCTACGAGCAGTACTTC. This encodes CASSLSGDSYEQYF.

This chain uses TRBV19 with TRBJ2-7, with 7 bases that match TRBD1. V was clipped by 5 bases and J by 7 bases; unmatched bases: 20. The germline V gene encodes CDR1 LNHDA and CDR2 SQIVND (reference sequence). This CDR3 comprises 17 residues. The DNA for the CDR3 is TGTGCCAGTAGTGTCACAAAGACAGGGAGCTCCTACAATGAGCAGTACTTC. Its translation is CASSVTKTGSSYNEQYF. Filled out from reference TRBV19 and TRBJ2-7, the complete variable domain reads DGGITQSPKYLFRKEGQNVTLSCEQNLNHDAMYWYRQDPGQGLRLIYYSQIVNDFQKGDIAEGYSVSREKKESFPLTVTSAQKNPTAFYLCASSVTKTGSSYNEQYFGPGTRLTVT.

The V call is TRBV28, the J call TRBJ1-1, with a tentative D call TRBD1 (6 bases). Per germline, CDR1 MDHEN and CDR2 SYDVKM. The CDR3 is 15 amino acids. The V end was cut by 4 bases, the J end by 6 bases, with 18 bases between. This chain's CDR3 is CASSSEPTGSAEAFF. The CDR3 DNA reads as TGTGCCAGCAGTTCCGAACCCACAGGGTCGGCTGAAGCTTTCTTT.

In regard to this clonotype: A far larger clone is one nucleotide away, so this likely arose from a read error. The rearrangement links TRBV6-2 or TRBV6-3 to TRBJ2-5, with TRBD2 matching 8 bases. The CDR3 length is 16 residues. CDR1 is MNHEY and CDR2 is SVGEGT in the germline V gene. The J segment lost 11 bases and the V segment lost 3 bases, leaving 17 bases of the junction unmatched. The CDR3 here is CASSYYGRASWNEQYF. The CDR3 nucleotides read TGTGCCAGCAGTTATTACGGGAGGGCCAGTTGGAATGAGCAGTACTTC.

This clonotype was recorded many times. The genes are TRBV10-3 and TRBJ2-1, with 12 bases aligning to TRBD2. V shed 4 bases, J shed 7 bases, and the junction held 5 bases outside the gene matches. The CDR3 has 15 amino acids. The V gene's germline CDR1 is ENHRY and CDR2 SYGVKD. The CDR3 nucleotides read TGTGCCATCAGTGTGGGACTAGCGGGTAGTAATGAGCAGTTCTTC. Encoded protein: CAISVGLAGSNEQFF.

This sequence joins TRBV5-4 and TRBJ1-2, with a tentative D call TRBD1 (5 bases). CDR1 and CDR2 from the germline V gene are SGHNT and YYREEE (reference sequence). V was shortened by 2 bases and J by 6 bases, with 14 bases between the two germline ends. This CDR3 is built from 14 residues. Here the CDR3 reads CASSFGGEVNGYTF. Written as DNA, the CDR3 is TGTGCCAGCAGCTTTGGAGGGGAAGTTAATGGCTACACCTTC.

This clonotype occurred many times. V is TRBV19 and J is TRBJ1-1, with D tentatively TRBD1 (5 bases). In germline, CDR1 is LNHDA, CDR2 SQIVND (reference sequence). Trimming took 4 bases from V and 3 from J, leaving 15 bases between them. The CDR3 loop spans 15 amino acids. CDR3 loop: CASSTPWRGDTEAFF. The CDR3 nucleotides are TGTGCCAGTAGTACCCCCTGGAGGGGTGACACTGAAGCTTTCTTT.

This clonotype has only one observation. CDR3 DNA: TGTGCCAGTATACAGGACGGGGGAGATACGCAGTATTTT. Its translation is CASIQDGGDTQYF. The chain links TRBV19 to TRBJ2-3; TRBD2 is a possible D gene (6 bases). V lost 7 bases and J 5 bases, leaving 13 bases between the germline ends. Looked up from germline, CDR1 is LNHDA and CDR2 is SQIVND (reference sequence). The CDR3 consists of 13 residues.

This clonotype was seen at least ten times. This sequence joins TRBV5-5 and TRBJ2-1, with a tentative D call TRBD1 (6 bases). The CDR3 totals 16 residues. Germline V lookup: CDR1 SGHKS, CDR2 YYEKEE (reference sequence). V was pared by 2 bases and J by 8 bases, with 20 bases between. The CDR3, as DNA: TGTGCCAGCAGCTTAGAGCCGGGACACCCAGTGGATGAGCAGTTCTTC. Amino acids: CASSLEPGHPVDEQFF.

This clonotype has ten or more counts. The chain is built from TRBV6-2 or TRBV6-3 and TRBJ2-7; no reliable D call. Germline V gene lookup returns CDR1 MNHEY and CDR2 SVGEGT. The CDR3 loop spans 12 amino acids. V was shortened by 8 bases and J by 5 bases, with 13 bases between the two germline ends. DNA of the CDR3: TGTGCCAGCCGGCCAGGATTTAACGAGCAGTACTTC. Amino acid sequence: CASRPGFNEQYF.

This clonotype occurred many times. This chain connects TRBV7-9 to TRBJ2-1; TRBD2 agrees at 12 bases. V trimming: 0 bases; J trimming: 14 bases; junction bases outside the gene matches: 8. There are 15 residues in the CDR3. Germline V gene data show CDR1 as SEHNR and CDR2 as FQNEAQ (reference sequence). The CDR3 sequence is CASSLAGALAGGKFF. As DNA, the CDR3 is TGTGCCAGCAGCTTAGCGGGGGCCCTAGCGGGAGGGAAGTTCTTC.

This clonotype was counted between two and nine times. The rearrangement joins TRBV7-3 to TRBJ2-3; no clear D gene. CDR1 and CDR2 (germline): SGHTA, FQGTGA. This CDR3 contains 17 residues. V was cut by 5 bases and J by 0 bases, with 18 bases left in between. The CDR3 protein is CASSDGWGITSTDTQYF. CDR3 in DNA: TGTGCCAGCAGCGATGGATGGGGAATAACTAGCACAGATACGCAGTATTTT. The variable domain in full, completed from reference TRBV7-3 and TRBJ2-3, reads GAGVSQTPSNKVTEKGKYVELRCDPISGHTALYWYRQSLGQGPEFLIYFQGTGAADDSGLPNDRFFAVRPEGSVSTLKIQRTERGDSAVYLCASSDGWGITSTDTQYFGPGTRLTVL.

V usage is TRBV7-2 and J usage is TRBJ2-1; D not certain. V dropped 5 bases and J dropped 6 bases, with 20 bases sitting between them. CDR3 length: 16 residues. Looked up from germline, CDR1 is SGHTA and CDR2 is FQGNSA. CDR3 sequence: CASSPSTLVPRNEQFF. CDR3 coding DNA: TGTGCCAGCAGCCCCTCGACTCTTGTGCCCCGCAATGAGCAGTTCTTC.

The V and J genes are TRBV24-1 and TRBJ2-4, with 8 bases identical to TRBD1. Germline V lookup: CDR1 KGHDR, CDR2 SFDVKD. Trimming took 2 bases from V and 6 from J; bases not matched to a gene: 8. The CDR3 has 16 amino acids. This CDR3 is CATSDSRQGAGNIQYF. The DNA for the CDR3 is TGTGCCACCAGTGATTCCCGGCAGGGGGCAGGAAACATTCAGTACTTC.

CDR3 bases: TGTGCCAGCAGGCAGAAGGGGTCAGGGGGCAGGACTGAAGCTTTCTTT. This gives the protein CASRQKGSGGRTEAFF. The chain combines TRBV3-1 with TRBJ1-1; 8 positions match TRBD1. With 6 bases clipped from V and 5 bases from J, the junction kept 14 bases outside the gene matches. In germline, CDR1 is LGHDT, CDR2 YNNKEL (reference sequence). This CDR3 spans 16 amino acids.